The TCR beta chain described here comes from a study of cytomegalovirus exposure and HLA in healthy donors. About the study: Drawn from HLA-typed donors, around 85 million unique TCRs were held in an early data release.

Both 60 Vbeta primers and 13 Jbeta primers went into the PCR. The method was immunoSEQ multiplex PCR; TCRdb's version includes in-frame clones alone and lacks a portion of them. The profile shows approximately 140,000 clones, approximately 85% of them singletons. This clone was counted once. Its antigen is unknown. This CDR3 has 15 residues. V was pared by 3 bases and J by 5 bases, with 8 bases of the junction left unmatched. Germline CDR1 is SGHDT and CDR2 is YYEEEE. Whole-study findings and limits: Reported results showed that the classifier diagnosed cytomegalovirus status with high specificity and sensitivity.

Sequencing input: PBMCs. The rearrangement links TRBV5-6 to TRBJ2-3, with TRBD2 matching 8 bases. This receptor was identified in a man between 50 and 59 years old in good health and CMV-seropositive. The CDR3 reads CASSSRAGVRDTQYF. The CDR3 DNA reads TGTGCCAGCAGCTCGCGAGCGGGAGTGAGAGATACGCAGTATTTT.